These T cell receptor beta chains were read from a single sample in a study of shared clonotypes between healthy human individuals. Clones were sequenced by immunoSEQ multiplex PCR, and TCRdb holds only the in-frame ones, with some missing. The sample has 2.3 million or so clones, more than 80% seen once; the top ten hold 0.35% to 0.5%. The specimen sequenced was naive CD4+ T cells from PBMCs. Receptors originate from a man aged 18 to 29 in good health. Some clones in this sample may be carry-over from other donors' samples. Each CDR3 is given with its conserved first and last residue. The order of the fields is CDR3 protein, CDR3 DNA, V gene, D gene, J gene, clone size. The D gene is left open where the match is weak. Where a row states a size, it is once, few, many or the class of an expanded clone; other rows omit it.

cdr3_aa: CASSFGLGFYNEQFF
cdr3_nt: TGTGCCAGTAGTTTTGGACTAGGTTTCTACAATGAGCAGTTCTTC
v_call: TRBV19
d_call: TRBD2
j_call: TRBJ2-1
clone_size: -

cdr3_aa: CASSSPSGTPSYEQYF
cdr3_nt: TGTGCCAGCAGTTCACCATCCGGGACTCCCTCCTACGAGCAGTACTTC
v_call: TRBV28
d_call: -
j_call: TRBJ2-7
clone_size: -

cdr3_aa: CASSLGTSLGEQYF
cdr3_nt: TGTGCCAGCAGCCTTGGGACCAGCTTAGGAGAGCAGTACTTC
v_call: TRBV7-3
d_call: -
j_call: TRBJ2-7
clone_size: once

cdr3_aa: CASSQVGSPLVGTGELFF
cdr3_nt: TGCGCCAGCAGCCAAGTGGGGAGCCCCCTGGTCGGCACCGGGGAGCTGTTTTTT
v_call: TRBV4-1
d_call: -
j_call: TRBJ2-2
clone_size: -

cdr3_aa: CATSRDDGLQFF
cdr3_nt: TGTGCCACCAGCAGAGATGACGGACTTCAGTTCTTC
v_call: TRBV15
d_call: -
j_call: TRBJ2-1
clone_size: few

cdr3_aa: CASGGTSYEQYF
cdr3_nt: TGTGCCAGCGGTGGGACTTCCTACGAGCAGTACTTC
v_call: TRBV2
d_call: -
j_call: TRBJ2-7
clone_size: -

cdr3_aa: CAWSVSRTGDTEAFF
cdr3_nt: TGTGCCTGGAGTGTAAGTCGGACAGGCGATACTGAAGCTTTCTTT
v_call: TRBV30
d_call: TRBD1
j_call: TRBJ1-1
clone_size: -

cdr3_aa: CASIGLPGSDEQFF
cdr3_nt: TGTGCCAGCATTGGCCTCCCCGGTTCAGATGAGCAGTTCTTC
v_call: TRBV28
d_call: -
j_call: TRBJ2-1
clone_size: -

cdr3_aa: CASSEGQGIGYNEKLFF
cdr3_nt: TGCGCCAGCAGCGAGGGACAGGGGATAGGTTATAATGAAAAACTGTTTTTT
v_call: TRBV5-1
d_call: TRBD1
j_call: TRBJ1-4
clone_size: -

cdr3_aa: CASSARLAGVGNEQFF
cdr3_nt: TGTGCCAGTAGTGCCCGACTAGCGGGAGTGGGGAATGAGCAGTTCTTC
v_call: TRBV19
d_call: TRBD2
j_call: TRBJ2-1
clone_size: -

cdr3_aa: CASSWGPAPYEQYF
cdr3_nt: TGTGCCAGCAGCTGGGGACCAGCCCCTTACGAGCAGTACTTC
v_call: TRBV7-3
d_call: -
j_call: TRBJ2-7
clone_size: -

cdr3_aa: CAWSEGRQAPSPLHF
cdr3_nt: TGTGCCTGGAGTGAGGGGAGGCAGGCGCCATCACCCCTCCACTTT
v_call: TRBV30
d_call: -
j_call: TRBJ1-6
clone_size: -

cdr3_aa: CASSLAPGVGDGYTF
cdr3_nt: TGCGCCAGCAGCTTGGCTCCAGGGGTAGGGGATGGCTACACCTTC
v_call: TRBV5-1
d_call: -
j_call: TRBJ1-2
clone_size: -

cdr3_aa: CAWSVGVPNEKLFF
cdr3_nt: TGTGCCTGGAGTGTTGGGGTACCCAATGAAAAACTGTTTTTT
v_call: TRBV30
d_call: -
j_call: TRBJ1-4
clone_size: -

cdr3_aa: CASSVVGGYGYTF
cdr3_nt: TGTGCCAGCAGCGTAGTAGGGGGGTATGGCTACACCTTC
v_call: TRBV9
d_call: -
j_call: TRBJ1-2
clone_size: -

cdr3_aa: CASRADRGNYGYTF
cdr3_nt: TGTGCCAGCAGGGCCGACAGGGGGAACTATGGCTACACCTTC
v_call: TRBV2
d_call: TRBD1
j_call: TRBJ1-2
clone_size: -

cdr3_aa: CASSRDWTSNQPQHF
cdr3_nt: TGTGCCAGCAGTAGGGACTGGACTAGCAATCAGCCCCAGCATTTT
v_call: TRBV2
d_call: -
j_call: TRBJ1-5
clone_size: -

cdr3_aa: CASSFGVSSAYEQYF
cdr3_nt: TGTGCCAGCAGCTTTGGGGTGAGCTCGGCCTACGAGCAGTACTTC
v_call: TRBV7-6
d_call: -
j_call: TRBJ2-7
clone_size: once

cdr3_aa: CASSPGPPSSTDTQYF
cdr3_nt: TGTGCCAGCTCACCAGGGCCTCCGTCTAGCACAGATACGCAGTATTTT
v_call: TRBV18
d_call: -
j_call: TRBJ2-3
clone_size: once

cdr3_aa: CASSYLGQNTGELFF
cdr3_nt: TGTGCCAGCAGCTACCTGGGACAGAACACCGGGGAGCTGTTTTTT
v_call: TRBV7-2
d_call: -
j_call: TRBJ2-2
clone_size: once

cdr3_aa: CASSSRPGLAGYSYEQYF
cdr3_nt: TGTGCCAGCAGCTCCCGACCGGGACTAGCGGGATACTCCTACGAGCAGTACTTC
v_call: TRBV11-2
d_call: TRBD2
j_call: TRBJ2-7
clone_size: -

cdr3_aa: CASSSTGTMGQETQYF
cdr3_nt: TGTGCCAGCAGCTCCACGGGGACCATGGGCCAGGAGACCCAGTACTTC
v_call: TRBV7-7
d_call: -
j_call: TRBJ2-5
clone_size: -

cdr3_aa: CASSFSGTVPYEQYF
cdr3_nt: TGTGCCAGCAGCTTTTCCGGGACAGTCCCCTACGAGCAGTACTTC
v_call: TRBV11-1
d_call: TRBD1
j_call: TRBJ2-7
clone_size: -

cdr3_aa: CASSLLLGAGVGYTF
cdr3_nt: TGTGCCAGCAGTTTACTCCTCGGGGCAGGGGTGGGCTACACCTTC
v_call: TRBV28
d_call: -
j_call: TRBJ1-2
clone_size: -

cdr3_aa: CASSSPGLQETQYF
cdr3_nt: TGTGCCAGCAGCTCACCGGGACTTCAAGAGACCCAGTACTTC
v_call: TRBV7-3
d_call: -
j_call: TRBJ2-5
clone_size: -

cdr3_aa: CASLEGSRTGELFF
cdr3_nt: TGTGCCAGCTTGGAGGGATCGCGGACCGGGGAGCTGTTTTTT
v_call: TRBV28
d_call: -
j_call: TRBJ2-2
clone_size: once